These 22 T cell receptor beta chains were sequenced from one sample in a study of radiation and T cells in renal cell carcinoma. The time point: baseline pretreatment blood. Treatment here: 15 Gy SBRT to primary tumor, nephrectomy 4 weeks later. Sequenced by immunoSEQ multiplex PCR; TCRdb stores in-frame clones only, minus some. The table records 150,000 or so clones, about 85% of them present only once. The specimen comprised blood, sampled from a patient whose treatment included radiotherapy and nephrectomy. Receptors were obtained from a woman in her 70s with renal cell carcinoma.

This chain joins TRBV5-1 and TRBJ1-2; D gene uncertain. Trimming cost V 6 bases and J 3 bases, with 15 bases left between them. CDR3 length: 14 amino acids. Germline CDR1 is SGHRS and CDR2 is YFSETQ. The CDR3 DNA reads as TGCGCCAGCACCCGAGGTAGTGGCGACTATGGCTACACCTTC. Its protein product is CASTRGSGDYGYTF.

The chain combines TRBV15 with TRBJ1-2; 9 nucleotides agree with TRBD1. The CDR3 extends over 12 amino acids. The V and J ends lost 5 bases and 7 bases, in that order; junction bases with no gene match: 2. Germline CDR1 LNHNV, CDR2 YYDKDF (reference sequence). CDR3 residues: CATSGGQGGYTF. In nucleotides, the CDR3 is TGTGCCACCAGCGGGGGACAGGGTGGCTACACCTTC. The whole variable domain, filled in from reference TRBV15 and TRBJ1-2, reads DAMVIQNPRYQVTQFGKPVTLSCSQTLNHNVMYWYQQKSSQAPKLLFHYYDKDFNNEADTPDNFQSRRPNTSFCFLDIRSPGLGDTAMYLCATSGGQGGYTFGSGTRLTVV.

The chain links TRBV7-2 to TRBJ2-1; 12 bases are a match to TRBD2. In germline, CDR1 is SGHTA, CDR2 FQGNSA. The J segment lost 13 bases and the V segment lost 1 base, leaving 8 bases of the junction unmatched. The CDR3 sequence is 15 residues long. CDR3 protein: CASSLGLAGGPKQFF. The CDR3 DNA reads as TGTGCCAGCAGCTTAGGGCTAGCGGGGGGGCCCAAACAGTTCTTC.

The genes are TRBV6-5 and TRBJ1-6, with a weak D call TRBD1 (5 bases). Germline CDR1 is MNHEY and CDR2 is SVGAGI. With 5 bases removed from V and 7 bases from J, the gap between germline ends came to 12 bases. This CDR3 has 14 residues. The CDR3 here is CASSTGQLNSPLHF. CDR3 coding DNA: TGTGCCAGCAGTACGGGGCAGCTCAATTCACCCCTCCACTTT.

The chain carries TRBV7-8 and TRBJ1-3; D is perhaps TRBD1 (5 bases). This CDR3 has 16 residues. CDR1 and CDR2 from the germline V gene are SGHVS and FQNEAQ. Trimming took off 0 bases at V and 0 bases at J, with 9 bases between the two ends. CDR3 region: CASSLAGRISGNTIYF. CDR3 in DNA: TGTGCCAGCAGCTTAGCGGGGCGGATCTCTGGAAACACCATATATTTT.

This chain uses TRBV11-1 with TRBJ2-2, with D possibly being TRBD1 (5 bases). Germline CDR1 reads SGHAT; CDR2 reads FQDESV (reference sequence). Trimming cost V 2 bases and J 5 bases, with 9 bases left between them. The CDR3 consists of 14 residues. The CDR3 DNA is TGTGCCAGCAGCTTAAACCGACAGACCGGGGAGCTGTTTTTT. Its protein is CASSLNRQTGELFF.

The chain couples TRBV6-5 to TRBJ1-5, with D tentatively TRBD1 (5 bases). V lost 5 bases to trimming and J lost 4 bases, with 15 bases between them. The CDR3 runs to 15 residues. Germline CDR1 is MNHEY and CDR2 is SVGAGI. CDR3 sequence (DNA): TGTGCCAGCAGTCGGGGCCGGGATGGAAATCAGCCCCAGCATTTT. It encodes CASSRGRDGNQPQHF.

This clone showed up just a few times. This chain uses TRBV6-1 with TRBJ1-5; D is uncertain. Trimming removed 6 bases at V and 2 bases at J, with 11 bases between. Germline V lookup: CDR1 MNHNS, CDR2 SASEGT. This CDR3 comprises 14 residues. CDR3 nucleotides: TGTGCCAGCAGAGGGAGGGAGGGCAATCAGCCCCAGCATTTT. Translated: CASRGREGNQPQHF.

V gene TRBV11-3 combines with J gene TRBJ2-7; tentatively, D is TRBD1 (6 bases). The length of the CDR3 is 14 residues. V was shortened by 4 bases and J by 2 bases, with 12 bases between the two germline ends. CDR1 SGHNT and CDR2 YENEEA come from the germline V gene. The CDR3 loop reads CASSSQGRTYEQYF. The CDR3, as DNA: TGTGCCAGCAGCTCACAGGGAAGGACCTACGAGCAGTACTTC.

The chain carries TRBV11-3 and TRBJ1-1; 7 positions agree with TRBD1. CDR3 length equals 12 residues. After removal of 4 bases from V and 4 bases from J, the junction contained 0 bases not matched to a gene. CDR1 SGHNT and CDR2 YENEEA come from the germline V gene. The CDR3 protein is CASSSGGTEAFF. The DNA of the CDR3 is TGTGCCAGCAGCTCAGGGGGCACTGAAGCTTTCTTT.

The chain links TRBV5-6 to TRBJ1-1, with D possibly TRBD1 on 5 matching bases. This CDR3 contains 14 residues. Trimming stripped 4 bases from V and 6 bases from J, with 16 bases between. Germline V gene data show CDR1 as SGHDT and CDR2 as YYEEEE. The CDR3 nucleotides read TGTGCCAGCAGCGAGGGGATGGGGGGTGCTGAAGCTTTCTTT. Amino acid sequence: CASSEGMGGAEAFF.

This chain's CDR3 is CASSQGRLNTEAFF. CDR3 in DNA: TGCGCCAGCAGCCAAGGACGATTGAACACTGAAGCTTTCTTT. The chain is built from TRBV4-3 and TRBJ1-1; unclear D gene. The CDR3 runs to 14 residues. Germline V gives CDR1 LGHNA, CDR2 YSLEER. V was cut by 1 base and J by 0 bases, with 6 bases left in between.

This chain links TRBV2 with TRBJ1-1; 9 bases line up with TRBD1. The V gene's germline CDR1 is SNHLY and CDR2 FYNNEI. The CDR3 loop spans 13 amino acids. After removal of 4 bases from V and 5 bases from J, the junction contained 2 bases not matched to a gene. CDR3 DNA sequence: TGTGCCAGCAGTGGACAGGGGGGTACTGAAGCTTTCTTT. It codes for CASSGQGGTEAFF.

The chain links TRBV5-4 to TRBJ1-2; 8 bases are shared with TRBD1. Trimming at V came to 3 bases and at J to 1 base, leaving 2 bases not matched to a gene. The CDR3 contains 14 residues. Germline CDR1 and CDR2: SGHNT and YYREEE (reference sequence). The CDR3 sequence is CASSSGQDNYGYTF. As DNA, the CDR3 is TGTGCCAGCAGCTCGGGACAGGATAACTATGGCTACACCTTC.

J is TRBJ2-4 and V is TRBV7-6; D gene uncertain. Germline V gene sequence: CDR1 SGHVS, CDR2 FNYEAQ. The CDR3 is 14 residues long. V was pared by 5 bases and J by 12 bases, with 20 bases between. The CDR3 DNA is TGTGCCAGCAGCCCGAGTCCGGCACCCTGGACTCAGTACTTC. This gives the protein CASSPSPAPWTQYF.

The chain is built from TRBV6-6 and TRBJ2-3, with D maybe TRBD2 (5 bases). Germline lookup yields CDR1 MNHNY and CDR2 SVGAGI (reference sequence). Trimming removed 6 bases at V and 2 bases at J, with 12 bases between. This CDR3 spans 14 amino acids. The CDR3 here is CASRLDSLTDTQYF. CDR3 nucleotide sequence: TGTGCCAGCAGACTAGACTCCCTCACAGATACGCAGTATTTT.

The chain couples TRBV9 to TRBJ2-2; D unresolved. Germline CDR1 is SGDLS and CDR2 is YYNGEE. Trimming removed 0 bases at V and 3 bases at J, with 6 bases between. The CDR3 covers 14 residues. CDR3 nucleotide sequence: TGTGCCAGCAGCGTAGCCTATTACACCGGGGAGCTGTTTTTT. Its translation: CASSVAYYTGELFF. Complete variable domain (other parts from reference TRBV9 and TRBJ2-2): DSGVTQTPKHLITATGQRVTLRCSPRSGDLSVYWYQQSLDQGLQFLIQYYNGEERAKGNILERFSAQQFPDLHSELNLSSLELGDSALYFCASSVAYYTGELFFGEGSRLTVL.

The rearrangement uses TRBV11-2 and TRBJ2-5, with D possibly being TRBD1 or TRBD2 (5 bases each). The germline V and J ends were trimmed by 6 bases and 4 bases, with 12 bases remaining between them. The germline V gene has CDR1 SGHAT and CDR2 FQNNGV. The length of the CDR3 is 13 residues. In DNA form, the CDR3 reads TGTGCCAGCAGATGGGGGTTCGGAGAGACCCAGTACTTC. Amino acid sequence: CASRWGFGETQYF. The full variable domain, with the rest looked up from reference TRBV11-2 and TRBJ2-5, is EAGVAQSPRYKIIEKRQSVAFWCNPISGHATLYWYQQILGQGPKLLIQFQNNGVVDDSQLPKDRFSAERLKGVDSTLKIQPAKLEDSAVYLCASRWGFGETQYFGPGTRLLVL.

V usage is TRBV27 and J usage is TRBJ1-5; D may be TRBD1 (6 bases). Germline V gene sequence: CDR1 MNHEY, CDR2 SMNVEV (reference sequence). The V gene lost 5 bases and the J gene lost 9 bases, with 17 bases spanning the gap. The CDR3 covers 14 residues. DNA for the CDR3: TGTGCCAGCAGTCGACAGGAGCCGTGGGGGCCCCAGCATTTT. This gives the protein CASSRQEPWGPQHF.

The chain carries TRBV7-3 and TRBJ2-3, with 12 positions matching TRBD2. The CDR3 length is 15 residues. Germline trimming cut 5 bases from V and 1 base from J; bases unmatched to any gene: 1. Germline V gene data show CDR1 as SGHTA and CDR2 as FQGTGA. CDR3 nucleotide sequence: TGTGCCAGCAGCCCTAGCGGGGGGGGCACAGATACGCAGTATTTT. Translating gives CASSPSGGGTDTQYF.

This clone appeared a single time. The V call is TRBV5-1, the J call TRBJ2-4; 9 bases align to TRBD1. Trimming at V came to 6 bases and at J to 2 bases, leaving 6 bases not matched to a gene. Germline CDR1 and CDR2: SGHRS and YFSETQ. This CDR3 has 15 residues. The CDR3 region has the DNA TGCGCCAGCACCCGGGACAGGGAGTCCAAAAACATTCAGTACTTC. This sequence encodes CASTRDRESKNIQYF. The entire variable domain, with the rest obtained from reference TRBV5-1 and TRBJ2-4, is as follows: KAGVTQTPRYLIKTRGQQVTLSCSPISGHRSVSWYQQTPGQGLQFLFEYFSETQRNKGNFPGRFSGRQFSNSRSEMNVSTLELGDSALYLCASTRDRESKNIQYFGAGTRLSVL.

The chain joins TRBV7-9 to TRBJ1-1; tentative D call: TRBD1 (5 bases). Per germline, CDR1 SEHNR and CDR2 FQNEAQ (reference sequence). The CDR3 length is 13 residues. V gave up 6 bases and J gave up 2 bases, with 10 bases separating them. CDR3 nucleotides: TGTGCCAGCAGTCAGACAGCTAACACTGAAGCTTTCTTT. Translated, it gives CASSQTANTEAFF.